Sequencing of this T cell receptor (beta chain) was carried out in a study of Ad26.COV2.S vaccination and SARS-CoV-2 variants. Study-wide background: Participant was drawn from the COV1001 Ad26.COV2.S trial arm.

There are 14 residues in the CDR3. V dropped 0 bases and J dropped 6 bases, with 8 bases sitting between them. Per germline, CDR1 MNHNY and CDR2 SVGAGI (reference sequence). Treatment specified: some 20 received Ad26.COV2.S at low or high dose, single or two shots; roughly five received placebo; per-sample allocation not given. Samples were taken on day 63 after the first vaccine or placebo injection. This clone was counted between two and nine times. What it binds is not known. Study-wide points: From the TCR breadth and depth analyses, total T cell responses may have been underestimated. Participants in the vaccine arm had higher spike-specific TCR breadth; placebo recipients had lower.

TCRdb's copy holds only in-frame clones and misses some; the assay was immunoSEQ multiplex PCR. The sample lists about 420,000 clones, 88% occurring once. The specimen was peripheral blood, collected in a trial of Ad26.COV2.S vaccine versus placebo. The receptor was derived from a person between 18 and 65 years old who received the Ad26.COV2.S COVID-19 vaccine or a placebo. The chain is built from TRBV6-6 and TRBJ2-2; D not resolved. CDR3 in DNA: TGTGCCAGCAGTTACTCGAAGGTTCCCGGGGAGCTGTTTTTT. This translates into CASSYSKVPGELFF.